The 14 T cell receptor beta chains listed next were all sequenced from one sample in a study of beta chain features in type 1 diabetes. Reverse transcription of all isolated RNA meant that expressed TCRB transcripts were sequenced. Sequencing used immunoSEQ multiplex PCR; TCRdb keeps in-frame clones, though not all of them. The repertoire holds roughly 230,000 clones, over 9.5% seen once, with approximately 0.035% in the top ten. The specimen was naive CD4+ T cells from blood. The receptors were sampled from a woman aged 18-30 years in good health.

CDR3 nucleotides: TGTGCCAGCAGCTTAGCGGGACTAGCGGGGAACACCGGGGAGCTGTTTTTT. Its protein product is CASSLAGLAGNTGELFF. This chain joins TRBV7-8 and TRBJ2-2; 12 bases align to TRBD2. V lost 0 bases, J lost 1 base, and 0 bases stayed unmatched. Germline assignment: CDR1 SGHVS and CDR2 FQNEAQ. There are 17 residues in the CDR3.

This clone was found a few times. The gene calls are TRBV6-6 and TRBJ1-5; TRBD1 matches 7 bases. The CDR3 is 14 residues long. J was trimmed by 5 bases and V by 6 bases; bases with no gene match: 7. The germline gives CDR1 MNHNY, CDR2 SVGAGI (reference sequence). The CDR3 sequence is CASRLGQLYQPQHF. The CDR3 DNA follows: TGTGCCAGCAGATTGGGACAGCTTTATCAGCCCCAGCATTTT.

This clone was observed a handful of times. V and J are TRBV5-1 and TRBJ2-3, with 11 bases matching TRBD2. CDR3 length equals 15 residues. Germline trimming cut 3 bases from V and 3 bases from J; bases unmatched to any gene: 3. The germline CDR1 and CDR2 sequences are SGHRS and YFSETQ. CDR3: CASSSRLAGTDTQYF. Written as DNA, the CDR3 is TGCGCCAGCAGCTCAAGACTAGCGGGAACAGATACGCAGTATTTT.

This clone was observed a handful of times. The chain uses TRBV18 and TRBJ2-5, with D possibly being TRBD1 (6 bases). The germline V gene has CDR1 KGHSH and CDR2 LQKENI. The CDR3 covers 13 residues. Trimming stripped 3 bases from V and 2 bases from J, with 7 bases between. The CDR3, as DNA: TGTGCCAGCTCACCCGACAGGCAAGAGACCCAGTACTTC. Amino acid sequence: CASSPDRQETQYF.

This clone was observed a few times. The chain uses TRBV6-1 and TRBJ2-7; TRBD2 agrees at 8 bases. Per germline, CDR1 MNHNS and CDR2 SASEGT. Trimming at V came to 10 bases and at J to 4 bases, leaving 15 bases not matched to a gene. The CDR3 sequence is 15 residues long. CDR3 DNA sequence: TGTGCCATCCTGTCGAAGGCGGGAGGATCTTACGAGCAGTACTTC. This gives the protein CAILSKAGGSYEQYF.

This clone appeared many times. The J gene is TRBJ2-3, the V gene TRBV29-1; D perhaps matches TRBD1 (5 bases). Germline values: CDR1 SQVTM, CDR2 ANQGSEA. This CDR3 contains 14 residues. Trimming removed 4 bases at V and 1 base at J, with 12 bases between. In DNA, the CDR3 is TGCAGCGTTGTGACAGCTATGGGCACAGATACGCAGTATTTT. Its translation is CSVVTAMGTDTQYF.

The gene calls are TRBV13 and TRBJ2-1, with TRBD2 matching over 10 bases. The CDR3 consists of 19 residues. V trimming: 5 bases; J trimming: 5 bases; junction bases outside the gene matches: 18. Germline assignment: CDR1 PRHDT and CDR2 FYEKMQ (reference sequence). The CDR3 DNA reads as TGTGCCAGCAGCCTCGCCCATCGGAGGCTAGCGGGGGTACACAATGAGCAGTTCTTC. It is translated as CASSLAHRRLAGVHNEQFF.

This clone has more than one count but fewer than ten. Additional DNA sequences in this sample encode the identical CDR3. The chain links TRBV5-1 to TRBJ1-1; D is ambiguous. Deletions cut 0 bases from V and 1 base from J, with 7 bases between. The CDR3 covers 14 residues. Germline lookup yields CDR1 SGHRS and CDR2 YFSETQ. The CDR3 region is CASSLATGNTEAFF. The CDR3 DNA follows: TGCGCCAGCAGCTTGGCTACGGGGAACACTGAAGCTTTCTTT.

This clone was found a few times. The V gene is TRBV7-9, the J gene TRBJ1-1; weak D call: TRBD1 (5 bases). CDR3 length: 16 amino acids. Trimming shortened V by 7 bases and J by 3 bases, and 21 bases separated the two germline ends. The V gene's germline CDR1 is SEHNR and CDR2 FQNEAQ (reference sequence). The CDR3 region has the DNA TGTGCCAGCACCTCCTTTGGGGCAGGTTCCTACACTGAAGCTTTCTTT. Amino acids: CASTSFGAGSYTEAFF.

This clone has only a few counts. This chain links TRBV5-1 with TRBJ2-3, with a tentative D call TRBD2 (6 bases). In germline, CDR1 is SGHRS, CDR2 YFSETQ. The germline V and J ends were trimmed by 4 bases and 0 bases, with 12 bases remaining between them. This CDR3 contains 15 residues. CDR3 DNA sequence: TGCGCCAGCAGCGTGTGGCGGGGTAGCACAGATACGCAGTATTTT. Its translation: CASSVWRGSTDTQYF.

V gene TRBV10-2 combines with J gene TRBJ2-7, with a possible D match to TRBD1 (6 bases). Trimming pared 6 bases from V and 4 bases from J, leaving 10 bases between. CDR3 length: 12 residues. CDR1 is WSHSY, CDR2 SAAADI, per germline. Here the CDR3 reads CASRAGEYEQYF. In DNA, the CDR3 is TGCGCCAGCAGAGCAGGGGAGTACGAGCAGTACTTC.

The CDR3, as DNA: TGCGCCAGCAGCATCGGAGTAGGTGAAGCTTTCTTT. It specifies CASSIGVGEAFF. V gene TRBV5-1 combines with J gene TRBJ1-1; D not certain. There are 12 residues in the CDR3. Trimming removed 4 bases from V and 7 bases from J, with 11 bases in between. The germline gives CDR1 SGHRS, CDR2 YFSETQ.

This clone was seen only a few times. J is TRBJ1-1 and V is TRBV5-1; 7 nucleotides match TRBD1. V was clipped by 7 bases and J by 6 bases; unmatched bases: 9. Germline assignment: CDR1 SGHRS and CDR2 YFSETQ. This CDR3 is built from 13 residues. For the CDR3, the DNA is TGCGCCAGCCACAGGGGAAAAGGGGCTGAAGCTTTCTTT. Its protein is CASHRGKGAEAFF.

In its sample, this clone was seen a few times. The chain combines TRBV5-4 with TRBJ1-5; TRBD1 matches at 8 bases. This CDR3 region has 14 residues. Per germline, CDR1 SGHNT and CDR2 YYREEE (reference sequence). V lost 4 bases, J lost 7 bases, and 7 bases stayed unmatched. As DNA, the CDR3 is TGTGCCAGCAGCCCGGACAGGGCGGGACAGCCCCAGCATTTT. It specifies CASSPDRAGQPQHF.